This T cell receptor beta chain was found in a study of blood T cells in healthy people across ages. The CDR3 sequence is 12 residues long. V dropped 5 bases and J dropped 9 bases, with 11 bases sitting between them. Germline CDR1 and CDR2: MDHEN and SYDVKM. This clonotype showed up just once. Then a second PCR, running roughly 7 to 11 cycles, was carried out with a sample-barcoded 5' primer and a J-beta primer mix. TCRdb re-analysed the 5' RACE reads in MiXCR, keeping a single row per CDR3 protein. The top ten hold 9.4% of the sample, which has fewer than 800,000 distinct CDR3 sequences, around a quarter seen once. This sample was shared with a second study, whose subject was T cells of mothers and their children.

The sample consisted of blood. The gene calls are TRBV28 and TRBJ1-5; no firm D call. The receptor was derived from a boy aged 5 to 17 in good health. The DNA for the CDR3 is TGTGCCAGCAGTCCATACCCCGGGCCCCAGCATTTT. As protein: CASSPYPGPQHF.